The 21 T cell receptor beta chains presented below share a single source sample, sequenced in a study of Graves' ophthalmopathy and Graves' hyperthyroidism. RNA transcripts provided the template for amplifying TCR beta CDR3 regions. Amplification began with first-round RT-PCR using HTBI primers, then second-round multiplex PCR was performed. Each CDR3 protein is one row after TCRdb ran MiXCR on the multiplex PCR reads. Seen here are approximately 1.2 million distinct CDR3 sequences, approximately 35% observed once, and the top ten hold roughly 10%. The sequenced sample consisted of peripheral blood or thyroid tissue (not recorded which). These receptors were obtained from an adult man with Graves' hyperthyroidism.

CDR3 amino acids: CASSERAGFYEQYF. CDR3 coding DNA: TGTGCCAGCAGTGAACGGGCAGGGTTCTACGAGCAGTACTTC. The rearrangement joins TRBV2 to TRBJ2-7; a possible D gene is TRBD1 (5 bases). This CDR3 spans 14 amino acids. V lost 2 bases and J lost 3, with 11 bases in between. Per the germline V gene, CDR1 is SNHLY and CDR2 is FYNNEI.

Comment on this clonotype: One end of the junction fails to match germline, which may point to a read error. The chain uses TRBV7-9 and TRBJ2-7; tentative D call: TRBD2 (5 bases). The CDR3 is 13 residues long. The germline CDR1 and CDR2 sequences are SEHNR and FQNEAQ (reference sequence). The CDR3 nucleotides read TGTGCCACCAGCATTCTTGACGCGGGCGAGCAGTACTTC. This codes for CATSILDAGEQYF.

The chain combines TRBV25-1 with TRBJ1-5, with 8 bases that match TRBD1. Losses at the gene ends were 8 bases for V and 4 bases for J; bases not matched to a gene: 13. The CDR3 is 16 amino acids. Germline-derived CDR1 and CDR2 are MGHDK and SYGVNS. CDR3 DNA sequence: TGTGCCAGCTCACCACTTGCTGACAGGGGTAATCAGCCCCAGCATTTT. Protein product: CASSPLADRGNQPQHF.

This clonotype was counted between two and nine times. CDR3 in DNA: TGTGCCAGCAGCTTAGAGGGAGTTAGCAATCAGCCCCAGCATTTT. Its protein product is CASSLEGVSNQPQHF. The V gene is TRBV11-2, the J gene TRBJ1-5; D ambiguous. CDR1 SGHAT and CDR2 FQNNGV come from the germline V gene. Trimming took 0 bases from V and 0 from J, leaving 6 bases between them. CDR3 length: 15 residues. Full variable domain (missing parts from reference TRBV11-2 and TRBJ1-5): EAGVAQSPRYKIIEKRQSVAFWCNPISGHATLYWYQQILGQGPKLLIQFQNNGVVDDSQLPKDRFSAERLKGVDSTLKIQPAKLEDSAVYLCASSLEGVSNQPQHFGDGTRLSIL.

This clonotype was detected only a few times. The genes are TRBV7-2 and TRBJ2-2, with D tentatively TRBD2 (7 bases). This CDR3 comprises 17 residues. Germline V gives CDR1 SGHTA, CDR2 FQGNSA. V gave up 1 base and J gave up 1 base, with 13 bases separating them. This chain's CDR3 is CASSLGPRGGNTGELFF. Written as DNA, the CDR3 is TGTGCCAGCAGCTTAGGGCCTAGGGGGGGGAACACCGGGGAGCTGTTTTTT.

This CDR3 is CSARVFRSHEQYF. The DNA for the CDR3 is TGCAGTGCTAGAGTTTTTCGGAGCCACGAGCAGTACTTC. The chain has TRBV20-1 and TRBJ2-7; D is unresolved. V was cut by 1 base and J by 5 bases, with 12 bases left in between. Germline CDR1 and CDR2: DFQATT and SNEGSKA (reference sequence). The CDR3 covers 13 residues.

With regard to this clonotype: Its ends do not fully match the called genes, so a read error is possible. V and J are TRBV10-3 and TRBJ1-5; tentative D call: TRBD1 (5 bases). The CDR3 has 17 amino acids. The V gene's germline CDR1 is ENHRY and CDR2 SYGVKD. The CDR3 DNA follows: TGTGCCAGCAGTCCCCCGGGGGATTGGTATGGCAATCAGCCCCAGCATTTT. The encoded protein is CASSPPGDWYGNQPQHF.

The chain joins TRBV29-1 to TRBJ2-2; D is possibly TRBD2 (5 bases). Trimming shortened V by 4 bases and J by 5 bases, and 8 bases separated the two germline ends. The CDR3 sequence is 12 residues long. From germline, CDR1 is SQVTM and CDR2 ANQGSEA. DNA for the CDR3: TGCAGCGTTGCGGGATCAACCGGGGAGCTGTTTTTT. Its protein product is CSVAGSTGELFF.

This clonotype was seen at least ten times. The rearrangement joins TRBV28 to TRBJ2-5; possibly TRBD2 for D (7 bases). Germline V gene data show CDR1 as MDHEN and CDR2 as SYDVKM. V was pared by 6 bases and J by 9 bases, with 20 bases between. This CDR3 comprises 14 residues. The CDR3, as DNA: TGTGCCAGCAGCCCCCCCGCGGGGGCGTTGGCCCAGTACTTC. Translation gives CASSPPAGALAQYF.

V and J are TRBV10-3 and TRBJ1-1; D unresolved. Germline CDR1 reads ENHRY; CDR2 reads SYGVKD. V was cut by 4 bases and J by 4 bases, with 13 bases left in between. This CDR3 is 14 amino acids long. The CDR3 region is CAISGYGTATEAFF. The DNA of the CDR3 is TGTGCCATCAGTGGTTACGGTACGGCCACTGAAGCTTTCTTT.

This clonotype was seen only a few times. The gene calls are TRBV5-4 and TRBJ2-7; 11 bases are a match to TRBD1. CDR1 and CDR2 (germline): SGHNT, YYREEE (reference sequence). J gave up 5 bases and V 5 bases, and 3 bases lay outside the gene matches. The CDR3 contains 13 residues. CDR3 protein: CASRRTGGHEQYF. CDR3 in DNA: TGTGCCAGCAGGCGGACAGGGGGCCACGAGCAGTACTTC.

In this sample, this clonotype turned up a few times. The chain combines TRBV6-1 with TRBJ1-3; D is unresolved. V lost 2 bases and J lost 0, with 8 bases in between. Per germline, CDR1 MNHNS and CDR2 SASEGT. CDR3 length: 15 residues. CDR3: CASSELHYSGNTIYF. In DNA, the CDR3 is TGTGCCAGCAGTGAACTGCACTACTCTGGAAACACCATATATTTT.

The rearrangement joins TRBV12-3 or TRBV12-4 to TRBJ1-5; TRBD1 matches at 7 bases. Trimming removed 6 bases from V and 7 bases from J; junction bases left unmatched: 15. This CDR3 is 16 amino acids long. This CDR3 reads CASSLTPTGREQPQHF. CDR3 sequence (DNA): TGTGCCAGCAGCCTCACCCCGACAGGGCGAGAACAGCCCCAGCATTTT.

This clonotype was counted at least ten times. The chain couples TRBV12-3 or TRBV12-4 to TRBJ1-5, with a weak D call TRBD1 (6 bases). V shed 5 bases and J shed 7 bases, with 15 bases lying between them. The CDR3 length is 14 residues. The CDR3 is CASSRYRAEQPQHF. As DNA, the CDR3 is TGTGCCAGCAGTAGATACAGGGCCGAGCAGCCCCAGCATTTT.

The chain has TRBV7-8 and TRBJ1-4, with no clear D. There are 17 residues in the CDR3. V lost 1 base to trimming and J lost 6 bases, with 18 bases between them. CDR1 SGHVS and CDR2 FQNEAQ come from the germline V gene. This chain's CDR3 is CASSLVGGLMTHEKLFF. CDR3 in DNA: TGTGCCAGCAGCTTAGTGGGCGGCTTAATGACACATGAAAAACTGTTTTTT. The variable domain in full, with the rest retrieved from reference TRBV7-8 and TRBJ1-4, is GAGVSQSPRYKVAKRGQDVALRCDPISGHVSLFWYQQALGQGPEFLTYFQNEAQLDKSGLPSDRFFAERPEGSVSTLKIQRTQQEDSAVYLCASSLVGGLMTHEKLFFGSGTQLSVL.

This clonotype showed up many times. This chain connects TRBV9 to TRBJ1-6, with TRBD1 identical over 7 bases. The CDR3 runs to 16 residues. After removal of 4 bases from V and 6 bases from J, the junction contained 10 bases not matched to a gene. Germline CDR1 and CDR2: SGDLS and YYNGEE. CDR3 sequence (DNA): TGTGCCAGCAGCATAGGGAGGGACAGCGGTAATTCACCCCTCCACTTT. Amino acids: CASSIGRDSGNSPLHF. Full variable domain (missing parts from reference TRBV9 and TRBJ1-6): DSGVTQTPKHLITATGQRVTLRCSPRSGDLSVYWYQQSLDQGLQFLIQYYNGEERAKGNILERFSAQQFPDLHSELNLSSLELGDSALYFCASSIGRDSGNSPLHFGNGTRLTVT.

This clonotype was seen repeatedly, ten times or more. The genes are TRBV15 and TRBJ2-2, with unresolved D. CDR3 length: 14 residues. V was shortened by 2 bases and J by 2 bases, with 6 bases between the two germline ends. Germline V gives CDR1 LNHNV, CDR2 YYDKDF (reference sequence). As DNA, the CDR3 is TGTGCCACCAGCAGACAGCGAAACACCGGGGAGCTGTTTTTT. Its translation: CATSRQRNTGELFF.

In this sample, this clonotype turned up many times. The V gene is TRBV29-1, the J gene TRBJ2-5; 10 bases map to TRBD1. Trimming removed 7 bases from V and 5 bases from J; junction bases left unmatched: 7. The CDR3 consists of 13 residues. Germline V gives CDR1 SQVTM, CDR2 ANQGSEA. The DNA of the CDR3 is TGCAGCGCCTGGGACAGGGGATTTGAGACCCAGTACTTC. Its protein product is CSAWDRGFETQYF.

The chain combines TRBV9 with TRBJ2-7, with D perhaps given as TRBD1 or TRBD2 (7 bases each). This CDR3 has 16 residues. The ends were cut back, 5 bases at V and 6 bases at J, with 24 bases in the middle. Per the germline V gene, CDR1 is SGDLS and CDR2 is YYNGEE. Here the CDR3 DNA reads TGTGCCAGCAGTCCACCCTCCCCAGGGGGGGCTCTCGAGCAGTACTTC. Translating gives CASSPPSPGGALEQYF.

The chain uses TRBV20-1 and TRBJ1-6; possible D gene TRBD1, 5 bases. Germline V gene sequence: CDR1 DFQATT, CDR2 SNEGSKA (reference sequence). CDR3 size: 15 residues. The V end was cut by 5 bases, the J end by 5 bases, with 16 bases between. CDR3 coding DNA: TGCAGTGCTCATCCCGGGACGGCGAATAATTCACCCCTCCACTTT. Its protein is CSAHPGTANNSPLHF.

As concerns this clonotype: One base away lies a much larger clone, so this may be a sequencing read error. The V gene is TRBV7-9, the J gene TRBJ1-2, with 10 bases fitting TRBD1. Germline CDR1 and CDR2: SEHNR and FQNEAQ (reference sequence). V was pared by 1 base and J by 7 bases, with 3 bases of the junction left unmatched. CDR3 size: 14 residues. Written as DNA, the CDR3 is TGTGCCAGCAGCTTAGGACAGGGGGCGCCTGGCTACACCTTC. Its protein product is CASSLGQGAPGYTF. The full variable domain, rest sourced from reference TRBV7-9 and TRBJ1-2, is DTGVSQNPRHKITKRGQNVTFRCDPISEHNRLYWYRQTLGQGPEFLTYFQNEAQLEKSRLLSDRFSAERPKGSFSTLEIQRTEQGDSAMYLCASSLGQGAPGYTFGSGTRLTVV.